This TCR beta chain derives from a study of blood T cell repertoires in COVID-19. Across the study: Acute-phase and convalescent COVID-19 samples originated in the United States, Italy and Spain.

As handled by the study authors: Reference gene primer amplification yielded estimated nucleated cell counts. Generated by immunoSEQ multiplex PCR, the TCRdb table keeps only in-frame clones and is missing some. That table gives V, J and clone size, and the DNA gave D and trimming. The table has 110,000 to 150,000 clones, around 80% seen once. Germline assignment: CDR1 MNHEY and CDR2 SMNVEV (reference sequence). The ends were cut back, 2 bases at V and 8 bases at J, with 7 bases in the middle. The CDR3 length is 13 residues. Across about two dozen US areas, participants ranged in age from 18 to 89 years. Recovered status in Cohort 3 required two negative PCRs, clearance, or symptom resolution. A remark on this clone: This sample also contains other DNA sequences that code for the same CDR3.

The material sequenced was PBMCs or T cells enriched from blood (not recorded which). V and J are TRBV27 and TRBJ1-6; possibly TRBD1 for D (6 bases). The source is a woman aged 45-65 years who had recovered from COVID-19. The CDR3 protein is CASSLAGDSPLHF. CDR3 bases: TGTGCCAGCAGTTTAGCAGGGGATTCACCCCTCCACTTT.